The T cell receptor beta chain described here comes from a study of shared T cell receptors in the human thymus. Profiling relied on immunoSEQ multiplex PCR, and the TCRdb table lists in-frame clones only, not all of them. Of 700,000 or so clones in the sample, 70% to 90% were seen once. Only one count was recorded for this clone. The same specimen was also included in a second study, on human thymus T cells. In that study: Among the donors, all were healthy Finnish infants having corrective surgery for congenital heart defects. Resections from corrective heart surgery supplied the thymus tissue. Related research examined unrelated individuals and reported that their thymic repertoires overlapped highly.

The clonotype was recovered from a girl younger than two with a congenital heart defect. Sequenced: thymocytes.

The DNA of the CDR3 is TGTGCCAGCAGCCCCAGGGCGGAACACCACTTT. Its translation: CASSPRAEHHF. This chain uses TRBV7-4 with TRBJ1-6; the D gene is possibly TRBD1 (5 bases). CDR1 SGHVT and CDR2 SQSDAQ come from the germline V gene. Trimming shortened V by 5 bases and J by 18 bases, and 14 bases separated the two germline ends. The CDR3 is 11 amino acids.